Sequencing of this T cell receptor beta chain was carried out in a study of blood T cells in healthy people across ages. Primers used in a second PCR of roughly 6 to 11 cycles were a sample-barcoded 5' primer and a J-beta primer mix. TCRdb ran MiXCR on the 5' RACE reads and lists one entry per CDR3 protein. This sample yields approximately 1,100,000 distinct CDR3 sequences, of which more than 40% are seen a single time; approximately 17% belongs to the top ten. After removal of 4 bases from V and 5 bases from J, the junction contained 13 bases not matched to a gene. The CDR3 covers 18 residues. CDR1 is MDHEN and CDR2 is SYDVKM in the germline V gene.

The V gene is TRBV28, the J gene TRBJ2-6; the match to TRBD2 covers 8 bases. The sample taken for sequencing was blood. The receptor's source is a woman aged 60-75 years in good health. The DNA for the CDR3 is TGTGCCAGCAGTTCCCCCGCTAGCGGGCCTGGGAGGGCCAACGTCCTGACTTTC. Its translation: CASSSPASGPGRANVLTF. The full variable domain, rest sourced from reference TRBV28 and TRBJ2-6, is DVKVTQSSRYLVKRTGEKVFLECVQDMDHENMFWYRQDPGLGLRLIYFSYDVKMKEKGDIPEGYSVSREKKERFSLILESASTNQTSMYLCASSSPASGPGRANVLTFGAGSRLTVL.